This T cell receptor (beta chain) was captured in a study of T cell repertoires in cytomegalovirus infection. Concerning this clonotype itself: Its specificity is unknown.

Study-level points and caveats: CMV carriers with the relevant HLA were identified by cumulative public TCR beta family frequency. Across the ex vivo response, the dominant clonotypes were HLA-C-restricted CMV-specific TCR beta clonotypes.

A single record per CDR3 protein comes from TCRdb applying MiXCR to the reads. The repertoire holds more than 110,000 distinct CDR3 sequences, with roughly a third as singletons. This specimen was CD8+ T cells from cultured PBMCs, taken from culture after CMV antigen stimulation. This clonotype was obtained from a human donor in good health (CMV status not recorded). Some clones in this sample may be carry-over from other donors' samples.

Here the CDR3 reads CASSDTARYNEQFF. The CDR3 DNA is TGTGCCAGCAGTGATACGGCCAGATACAATGAGCAGTTCTTC. This chain joins TRBV6-1 and TRBJ2-1; no reliable D call. The germline CDR1 and CDR2 sequences are MNHNS and SASEGT. V was pared by 3 bases and J by 4 bases, with 10 bases between. This CDR3 has 14 amino acids.